The table lists the clone carrying this TCR beta chain with many counts. The antigen is not known. The record originates from a study of response to subunit inactivated influenza vaccine. Deletions cut 1 base from V and 0 bases from J, with 13 bases between. The germline gives CDR1 DFQATT, CDR2 SNEGSKA (reference sequence). CDR3 length equals 15 residues. TCRdb independently ran MiXCR on the RT-PCR reads; one entry per CDR3 protein. The sample yields around 190,000 distinct CDR3 sequences, about 9.3% seen once. Points from the study as a whole: Few new T cells, the authors suggested, are recruited by each seasonal influenza vaccination.

The chain has TRBV20-1 and TRBJ2-7, with no clear D. Sequences were derived from non-naive T cells sorted from PBMCs, sampled on the day of vaccination. The TCR sequence derives from a man aged 45-60 years who received an inactivated influenza vaccine. CDR3 residues: CSARGARMNSYEQYF. The CDR3 coding sequence is TGCAGTGCTAGAGGCGCCAGGATGAACTCCTACGAGCAGTACTTC.